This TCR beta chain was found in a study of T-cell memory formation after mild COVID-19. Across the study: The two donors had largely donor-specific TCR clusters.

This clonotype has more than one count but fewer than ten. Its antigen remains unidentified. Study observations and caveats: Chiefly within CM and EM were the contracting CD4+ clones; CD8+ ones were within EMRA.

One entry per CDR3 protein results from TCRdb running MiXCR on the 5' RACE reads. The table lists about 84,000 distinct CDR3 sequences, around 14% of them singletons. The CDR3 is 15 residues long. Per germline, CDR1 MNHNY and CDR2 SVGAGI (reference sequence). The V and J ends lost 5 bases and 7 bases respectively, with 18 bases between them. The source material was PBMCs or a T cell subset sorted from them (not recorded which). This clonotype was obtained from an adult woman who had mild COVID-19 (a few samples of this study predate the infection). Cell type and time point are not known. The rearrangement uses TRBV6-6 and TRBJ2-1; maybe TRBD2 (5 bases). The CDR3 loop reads CASSPEGGVKNEQFF. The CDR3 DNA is TGTGCCAGCAGTCCCGAAGGAGGCGTTAAGAATGAGCAGTTCTTC.